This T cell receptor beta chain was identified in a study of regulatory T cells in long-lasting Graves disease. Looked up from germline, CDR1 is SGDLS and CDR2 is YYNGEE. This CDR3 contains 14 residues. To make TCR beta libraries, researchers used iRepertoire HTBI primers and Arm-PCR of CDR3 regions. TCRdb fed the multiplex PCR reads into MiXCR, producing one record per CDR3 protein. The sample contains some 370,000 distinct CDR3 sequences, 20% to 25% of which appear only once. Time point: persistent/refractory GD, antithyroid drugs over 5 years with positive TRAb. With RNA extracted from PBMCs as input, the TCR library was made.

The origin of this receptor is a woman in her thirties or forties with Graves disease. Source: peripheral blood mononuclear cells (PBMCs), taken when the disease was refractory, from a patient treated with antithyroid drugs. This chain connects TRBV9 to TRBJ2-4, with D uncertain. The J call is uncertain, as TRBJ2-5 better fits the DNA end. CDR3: CASSVNGHQETQYF. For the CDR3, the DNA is TGTGCCAGCAGCGTAAATGGCCACCAAGAGACCCAGTACTTC.